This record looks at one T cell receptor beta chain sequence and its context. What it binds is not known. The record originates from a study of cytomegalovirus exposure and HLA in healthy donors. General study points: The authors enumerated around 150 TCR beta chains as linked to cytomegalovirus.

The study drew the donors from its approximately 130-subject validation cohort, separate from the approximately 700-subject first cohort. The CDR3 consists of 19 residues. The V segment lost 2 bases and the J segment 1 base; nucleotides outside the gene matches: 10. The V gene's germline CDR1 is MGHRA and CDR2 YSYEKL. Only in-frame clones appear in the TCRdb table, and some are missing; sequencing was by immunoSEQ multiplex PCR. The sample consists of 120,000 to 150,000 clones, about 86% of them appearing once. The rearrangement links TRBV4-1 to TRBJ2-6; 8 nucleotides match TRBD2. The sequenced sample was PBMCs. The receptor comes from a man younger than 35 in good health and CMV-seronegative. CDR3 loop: CASSQPSAGDLSGANVLTF. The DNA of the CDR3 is TGCGCCAGCAGCCAACCTTCAGCGGGAGACCTATCTGGGGCCAACGTCCTGACTTTC.